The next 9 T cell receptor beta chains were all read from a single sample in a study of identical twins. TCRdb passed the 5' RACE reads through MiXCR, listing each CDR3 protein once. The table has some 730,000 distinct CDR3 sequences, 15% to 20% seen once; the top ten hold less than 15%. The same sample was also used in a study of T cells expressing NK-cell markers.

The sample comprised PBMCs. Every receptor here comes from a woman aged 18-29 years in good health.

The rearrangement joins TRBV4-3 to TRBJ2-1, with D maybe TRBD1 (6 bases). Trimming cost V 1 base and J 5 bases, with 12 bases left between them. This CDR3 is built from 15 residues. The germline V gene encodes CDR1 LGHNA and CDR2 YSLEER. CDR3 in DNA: TGCGCCAGCAGCCAAGTCCTGGGGGCGAACAATGAGCAGTTCTTC. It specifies CASSQVLGANNEQFF.

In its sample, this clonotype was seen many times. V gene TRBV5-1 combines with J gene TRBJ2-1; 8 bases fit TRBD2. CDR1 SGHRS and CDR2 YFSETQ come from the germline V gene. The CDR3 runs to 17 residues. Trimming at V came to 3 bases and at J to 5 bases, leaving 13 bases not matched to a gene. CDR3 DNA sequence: TGCGCCAGCAGCTCCCACCGGGGACTAGGTTCCCACAATGAGCAGTTCTTC. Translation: CASSSHRGLGSHNEQFF.

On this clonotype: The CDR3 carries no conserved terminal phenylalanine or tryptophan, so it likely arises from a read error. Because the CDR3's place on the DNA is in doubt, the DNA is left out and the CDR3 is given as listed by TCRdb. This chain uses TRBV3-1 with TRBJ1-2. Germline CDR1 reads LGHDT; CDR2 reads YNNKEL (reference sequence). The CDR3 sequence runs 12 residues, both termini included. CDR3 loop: CASSQLGILTAL.

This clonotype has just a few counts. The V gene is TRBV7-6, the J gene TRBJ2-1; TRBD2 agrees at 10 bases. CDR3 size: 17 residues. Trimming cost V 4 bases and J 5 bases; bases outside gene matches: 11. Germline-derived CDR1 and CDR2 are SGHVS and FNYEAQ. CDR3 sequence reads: CASSSPLTSGAHNEQFF. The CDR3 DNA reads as TGTGCCAGCAGCTCTCCCCTAACTAGCGGGGCTCACAATGAGCAGTTCTTC.

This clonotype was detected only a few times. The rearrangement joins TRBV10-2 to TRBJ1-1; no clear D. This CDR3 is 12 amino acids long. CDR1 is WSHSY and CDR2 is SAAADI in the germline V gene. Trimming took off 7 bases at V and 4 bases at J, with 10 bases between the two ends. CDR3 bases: TGCGCCAGCAAATTCATGACCACTGAAGCTTTCTTT. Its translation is CASKFMTTEAFF.

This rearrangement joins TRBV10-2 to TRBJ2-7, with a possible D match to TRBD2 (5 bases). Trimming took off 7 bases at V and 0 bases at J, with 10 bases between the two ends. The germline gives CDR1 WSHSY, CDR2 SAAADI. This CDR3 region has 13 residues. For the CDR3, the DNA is TGCGCCAGCACTCCAGCGGACTCCTACGAGCAGTACTTC. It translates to CASTPADSYEQYF.

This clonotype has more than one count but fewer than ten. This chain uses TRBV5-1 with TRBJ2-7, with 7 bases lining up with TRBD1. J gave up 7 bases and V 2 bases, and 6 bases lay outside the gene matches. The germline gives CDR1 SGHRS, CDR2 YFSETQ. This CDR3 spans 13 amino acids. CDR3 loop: CASSLGTVGEQYF. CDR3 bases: TGCGCCAGCAGCTTAGGGACAGTAGGGGAGCAGTACTTC.

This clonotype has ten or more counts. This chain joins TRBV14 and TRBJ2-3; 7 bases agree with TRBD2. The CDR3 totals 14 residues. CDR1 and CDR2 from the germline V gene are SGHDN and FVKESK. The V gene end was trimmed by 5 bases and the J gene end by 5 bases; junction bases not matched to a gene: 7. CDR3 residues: CASSSGGGRDTQYF. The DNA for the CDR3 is TGTGCCAGCAGCTCGGGCGGGGGTCGAGATACGCAGTATTTT.

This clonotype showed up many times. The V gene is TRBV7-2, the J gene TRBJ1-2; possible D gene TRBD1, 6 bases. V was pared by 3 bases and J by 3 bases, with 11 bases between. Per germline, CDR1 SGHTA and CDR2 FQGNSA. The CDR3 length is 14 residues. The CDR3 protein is CASSFLQGDYGYTF. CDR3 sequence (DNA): TGTGCCAGCAGCTTTTTACAGGGCGACTATGGCTACACCTTC.